This TCR beta chain is drawn from a study of identical twins. Findings of the study overall: Twins shared out-of-frame alpha sequences with excess low generation probability. It was possible that invariant MAIT and iNKT cells partly confounded the zero-insertion analyses. Cord blood beta clonotypes present at high abundance carried fewer insertions; no such pattern appeared in memory repertoires.

Template switching created a universal primer site, and the cDNA included unique molecular identifiers. Each CDR3 protein gets one entry after TCRdb re-called the 5' RACE reads with MiXCR. This sample has 1.5 million to 2 million distinct CDR3 sequences, with around 29% found just once. CDR1 SGDLS and CDR2 YYNGEE come from the germline V gene. The junction had 2 bases not matched to a gene; V was cut back by 1 base and J by 5 bases. This CDR3 comprises 14 residues. This clonotype was seen only a few times. Its antigen is not identified. The chain recombines TRBV9 with TRBJ1-4, with TRBD1 matching 7 bases. The sequenced sample was cord blood. The TCR comes from a newborn girl in good health. The CDR3 sequence: CASSVRQGNEKLFF. The CDR3 region has the DNA TGTGCCAGCAGCGTACGACAGGGCAATGAAAAACTGTTTTTT.